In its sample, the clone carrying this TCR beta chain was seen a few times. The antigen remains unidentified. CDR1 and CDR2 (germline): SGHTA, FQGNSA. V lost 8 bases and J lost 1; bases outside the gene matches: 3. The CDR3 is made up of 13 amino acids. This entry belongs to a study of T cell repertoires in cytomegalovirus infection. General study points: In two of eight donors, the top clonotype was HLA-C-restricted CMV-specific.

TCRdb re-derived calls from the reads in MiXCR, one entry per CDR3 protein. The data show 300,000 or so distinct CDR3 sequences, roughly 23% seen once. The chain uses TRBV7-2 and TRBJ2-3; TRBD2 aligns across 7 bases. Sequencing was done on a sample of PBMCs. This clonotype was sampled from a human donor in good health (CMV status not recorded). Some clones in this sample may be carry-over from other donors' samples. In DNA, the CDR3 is TGTGCCAGCCTCCTAGCGGGCACAGATACGCAGTATTTT. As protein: CASLLAGTDTQYF.